The 17 T cell receptor beta chains in this list originate from one sample, sequenced in a study of human T cells and chemical hapten exposure. In TCRdb, the RACE reads were re-called with MiXCR into one record per CDR3 protein. The sample gives over 100,000 distinct CDR3 sequences, 9% to 9.5% of which show up once; around 3.1% is in the top ten. Time point of the sample: patch test 2, 6 weeks after DPC sensitization. Treatment reported: therapeutic diphenylcyclopropenone sensitization with weekly scalp DPC. The sequences come from whole blood, collected in connection with sensitization to the hapten diphenylcyclopropenone (DPC). These receptors all come from a woman aged 40 to 50 with alopecia areata. Some clones in this sample may be carry-over from other donors' samples.

This clonotype was observed many times. The chain links TRBV18 to TRBJ1-1; no clear D gene. Looked up from germline, CDR1 is KGHSH and CDR2 is LQKENI. This CDR3 contains 12 residues. V lost 4 bases to trimming and J lost 0 bases, with 3 bases between them. The CDR3 spells CASSQMNTEAFF. The DNA of the CDR3 is TGTGCCAGCTCACAAATGAACACTGAAGCTTTCTTT.

This clonotype has at least ten counts. CDR3 sequence (DNA): TGTGCCAGCAGCTTAGTGGGAGTACGCTCTGGAAACACCATATATTTT. Translated, it gives CASSLVGVRSGNTIYF. This chain uses TRBV7-9 with TRBJ1-3; D not certain. V shed 1 base and J shed 0 bases, with 10 bases lying between them. The CDR3 is 16 residues long. Germline V gives CDR1 SEHNR, CDR2 FQNEAQ (reference sequence).

The chain combines TRBV11-2 with TRBJ2-7, with TRBD2 as a possible D gene (7 bases). Deletions cut 5 bases from V and 9 bases from J, with 14 bases between. The CDR3 has 12 residues. Germline V gives CDR1 SGHAT, CDR2 FQNNGV. The CDR3 sequence: CASSPTRGGQYF. CDR3 DNA sequence: TGTGCCAGCAGCCCCACGAGGGGGGGGCAGTACTTC. Filled out from reference TRBV11-2 and TRBJ2-7, the complete variable domain reads EAGVAQSPRYKIIEKRQSVAFWCNPISGHATLYWYQQILGQGPKLLIQFQNNGVVDDSQLPKDRFSAERLKGVDSTLKIQPAKLEDSAVYLCASSPTRGGQYFGPGTRLTVT.

In this sample, this clonotype turned up many times. The chain joins TRBV9 to TRBJ2-3; D is perhaps TRBD1 or TRBD2 (5 bases each). From germline, CDR1 is SGDLS and CDR2 YYNGEE. The CDR3 is made up of 18 amino acids. V was shortened by 0 bases and J by 3 bases, with 20 bases between the two germline ends. CDR3 nucleotide sequence: TGTGCCAGCAGCGTAGCTGGCGAGGGGTTGGGTGAGACAGATACGCAGTATTTT. Its protein product is CASSVAGEGLGETDTQYF.

This clonotype came up a few times. In DNA form, the CDR3 reads TGCAGCGTTGAGGGGGAGGACAAAAACATTCAGTACTTC. It codes for CSVEGEDKNIQYF. This chain links TRBV29-1 with TRBJ2-4; possibly TRBD2 for D (6 bases). The CDR3 spans 13 residues. V was pared by 3 bases and J by 3 bases, with 9 bases between. Germline assignment: CDR1 SQVTM and CDR2 ANQGSEA.

This rearrangement joins TRBV6-2 or TRBV6-3 to TRBJ2-5; 8 bases map to TRBD1. V shed 5 bases, J shed 6 bases, and the junction held 5 bases outside the gene matches. Germline CDR1 is MNHEY and CDR2 is SVGEGT. The CDR3 consists of 13 residues. Here the CDR3 reads CASSQGTGQTQYF. The CDR3 DNA follows: TGTGCCAGCAGTCAGGGGACAGGTCAGACCCAGTACTTC.

This clonotype was seen ten or more times. The chain joins TRBV12-5 to TRBJ2-7, with 10 bases that match TRBD1. Trimming at V came to 7 bases and at J to 6 bases, leaving 9 bases not matched to a gene. Per germline, CDR1 LGHNT and CDR2 FRNRAP. This CDR3 contains 14 residues. The CDR3 region has the DNA TGTGCTAGTGCCGGGGACAGGGGAGTCAGCGAGCAGTACTTC. Protein sequence: CASAGDRGVSEQYF.

This clonotype has only a few counts. This chain uses TRBV20-1 with TRBJ2-3; D is uncertain. This CDR3 spans 11 amino acids. Germline lookup yields CDR1 DFQATT and CDR2 SNEGSKA (reference sequence). The CDR3 reads CSEMSTDTQYF. As DNA, the CDR3 is TGCAGCGAGATGAGCACAGATACGCAGTATTTT.

The table lists this clonotype with a few counts. The chain couples TRBV7-2 to TRBJ2-7; TRBD1 matches at 9 bases. This CDR3 spans 15 amino acids. J was trimmed by 2 bases and V by 3 bases; bases with no gene match: 5. Germline V gene lookup returns CDR1 SGHTA and CDR2 FQGNSA. The DNA for the CDR3 is TGTGCCAGCAGCTTGTTACAGGGGGCAACCTACGAGCAGTACTTC. The encoded protein is CASSLLQGATYEQYF.

The chain has TRBV7-8 and TRBJ2-7, with 8 bases fitting TRBD1. The CDR3 spans 17 residues. Per the germline V gene, CDR1 is SGHVS and CDR2 is FQNEAQ. V was clipped by 5 bases and J by 2 bases; unmatched bases: 14. CDR3 in amino acids: CASSADEGQGPTYEQYF. The CDR3 nucleotides are TGTGCCAGCAGCGCAGACGAAGGACAGGGACCTACCTACGAGCAGTACTTC.

The table lists this clonotype with many counts. The chain has TRBV7-9 and TRBJ1-1, with D maybe TRBD1 (6 bases). CDR1 and CDR2 (germline): SEHNR, FQNEAQ (reference sequence). This CDR3 spans 14 amino acids. Between the trimmed V and J ends, which lost 6 bases and 5 bases, there was a span of 16 bases. In DNA, the CDR3 is TGTGCCAGCAGAGACAGCGGGGGCTTGACTGAAGCTTTCTTT. The encoded protein is CASRDSGGLTEAFF.

This clonotype occurred a few times. This chain connects TRBV20-1 to TRBJ1-2, with 8 bases lining up with TRBD1. V shed 3 bases, J shed 2 bases, and the junction held 2 bases outside the gene matches. This CDR3 has 13 amino acids. The V gene's germline CDR1 is DFQATT and CDR2 SNEGSKA (reference sequence). This chain's CDR3 is CSASYRGNYGYTF. In nucleotides, the CDR3 is TGCAGTGCTAGTTACAGGGGGAACTATGGCTACACCTTC.

The genes are TRBV12-3 or TRBV12-4 and TRBJ1-5; D remains ambiguous. Trimming pared 1 base from V and 11 bases from J, leaving 15 bases between. CDR3 size: 14 residues. CDR3: CASSLVSPGGSQHF. The CDR3 nucleotides are TGTGCCAGCAGTTTAGTCTCCCCCGGAGGGTCCCAGCATTTT.

This clonotype was recorded at least ten times. V and J are TRBV4-1 and TRBJ2-3; TRBD1 or TRBD2 may be the D gene (6 bases each). V was pared by 0 bases and J by 4 bases, with 11 bases between. In germline, CDR1 is MGHRA, CDR2 YSYEKL. CDR3 size: 15 residues. CDR3 in amino acids: CASSQDRGGADTQYF. CDR3 DNA sequence: TGCGCCAGCAGCCAAGACAGGGGAGGAGCAGATACGCAGTATTTT.

This clonotype was recorded many times. The chain links TRBV6-2 or TRBV6-3 to TRBJ2-7; 9 bases line up with TRBD2. This CDR3 is 14 amino acids long. With 5 bases clipped from V and 7 bases from J, the junction kept 9 bases outside the gene matches. The germline gives CDR1 MNHEY, CDR2 SVGEGT. The CDR3 DNA follows: TGTGCCAGCAGTCGTACTAGCGGGCTACGGGAGCAGTACTTC. Protein sequence: CASSRTSGLREQYF.

This clonotype was counted between two and nine times. J is TRBJ1-2 and V is TRBV9; D may be TRBD1 (5 bases). Trimming took 2 bases from V and 8 from J, leaving 19 bases between them. Germline loops: CDR1 SGDLS, CDR2 YYNGEE. The CDR3 is 15 residues long. The CDR3 protein is CASSVGPISGEGYTF. The CDR3 coding sequence is TGTGCCAGCAGCGTGGGGCCCATTTCTGGTGAGGGCTACACCTTC.

This clonotype was counted many times. This sequence joins TRBV27 and TRBJ2-1; 7 bases fit TRBD1. Looked up from germline, CDR1 is MNHEY and CDR2 is SMNVEV (reference sequence). With V trimmed by 3 bases and J by 0 bases, 2 bases remained unmatched. The CDR3 has 15 amino acids. Written as DNA, the CDR3 is TGTGCCAGCAGTTTCCGGGACAGCTCCTACAATGAGCAGTTCTTC. Translated, it gives CASSFRDSSYNEQFF.